This T cell receptor beta chain was observed in a study of radiotherapy plus CTLA-4 blockade in lung cancer (dated by TCRdb to between 2017 and 2018). Context from the whole study: Objective responses were observed in around 20% of enrolled patients, and disease control was achieved in less than 40%.

Turning to this clone: Its antigen remains unidentified. No base qualities exist here, and no much larger clone lies one base off it.

Libraries came from the immunoSEQ multiplex PCR assay. This immuneACCESS table, as held by TCRdb, lists in-frame sequences with V and J called but not all clones. Of the missing ones, under half trace to an unresolved V gene in checked studies; the others have no known cause. This sample has around 63,000 clones in its table, and approximately 76% of those were observed once. The ten biggest clones cover 15% to 20% of the sample. The study tested focal radiation therapy combined with CTLA-4 blockade (ipilimumab) in patients with chemo-refractory metastatic non-small-cell lung cancer. The paper's findings and limits, for the study overall: After treatment with radiotherapy and ipilimumab, TCR clones that came from tumors expanded in the peripheral blood. Early dynamic changes in blood T cell clones, together with increased serum interferon-beta after radiation, were reported as the strongest predictors of response.

The source was peripheral blood, collected from a patient treated with radiotherapy plus ipilimumab. The sequence was obtained from a human donor with non-small cell lung cancer whose response to radiotherapy plus ipilimumab could not be evaluated. Some clones in this sample may be carry-over from other donors' samples.

This receptor carries the CDR3 CASSQLIGRDSYNSPLHF. The nucleotide sequence reads TGCGCCAGCAGCCAACTCATAGGGAGGGACTCCTATAATTCACCCCTCCACTTT. The chain was built from TRBV4-1 and TRBJ1-6; the D gene cannot be resolved reliably. The CDR3 runs 18 residues from the cysteine to the phenylalanine. The entry retains the CDR3 DNA only, 54 bases that are in frame from base 1. V loses 2 bases, J loses 0 bases, and the germline ends lie 14 bases apart. Sequences MGHRA (CDR1) and YSYEKL (CDR2) are obtained from the germline V gene.